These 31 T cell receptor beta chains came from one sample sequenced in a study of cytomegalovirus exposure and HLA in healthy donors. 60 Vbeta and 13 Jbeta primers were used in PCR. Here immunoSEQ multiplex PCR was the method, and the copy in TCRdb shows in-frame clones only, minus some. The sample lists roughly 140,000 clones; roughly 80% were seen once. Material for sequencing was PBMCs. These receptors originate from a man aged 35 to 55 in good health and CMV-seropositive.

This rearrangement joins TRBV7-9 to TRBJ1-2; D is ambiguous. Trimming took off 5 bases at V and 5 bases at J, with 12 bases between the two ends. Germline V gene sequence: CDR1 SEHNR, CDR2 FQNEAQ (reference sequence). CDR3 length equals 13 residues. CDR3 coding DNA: TGTGCCAGCAGCCGAGAAGCTATATATGGCTACACCTTC. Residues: CASSREAIYGYTF.

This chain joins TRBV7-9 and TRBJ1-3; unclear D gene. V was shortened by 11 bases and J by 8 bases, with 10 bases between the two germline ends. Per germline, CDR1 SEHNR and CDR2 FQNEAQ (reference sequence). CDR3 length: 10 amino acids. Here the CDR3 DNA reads TGTGCCCTCCGGGATGACACCATATATTTT. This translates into CALRDDTIYF.

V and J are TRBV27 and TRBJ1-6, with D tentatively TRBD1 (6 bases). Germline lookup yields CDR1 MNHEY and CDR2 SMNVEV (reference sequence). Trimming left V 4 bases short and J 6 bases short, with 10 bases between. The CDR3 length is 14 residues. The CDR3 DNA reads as TGTGCCAGCAGTTCAGGGACAAGTAATTCACCCCTCCACTTT. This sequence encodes CASSSGTSNSPLHF.

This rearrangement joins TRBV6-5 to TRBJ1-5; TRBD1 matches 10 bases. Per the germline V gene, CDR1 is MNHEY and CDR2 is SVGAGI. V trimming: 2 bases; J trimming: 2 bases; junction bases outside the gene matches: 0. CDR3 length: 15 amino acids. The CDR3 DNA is TGTGCCAGCAGTTACGGGACAGGGGGCAATCAGCCCCAGCATTTT. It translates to CASSYGTGGNQPQHF.

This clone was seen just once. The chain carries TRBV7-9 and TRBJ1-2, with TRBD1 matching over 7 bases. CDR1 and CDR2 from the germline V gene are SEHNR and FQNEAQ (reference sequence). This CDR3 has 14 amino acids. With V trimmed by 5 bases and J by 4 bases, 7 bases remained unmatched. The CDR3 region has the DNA TGTGCCAGCAGCAGAGGACAGGACCTCTATGGCTACACCTTC. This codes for CASSRGQDLYGYTF.

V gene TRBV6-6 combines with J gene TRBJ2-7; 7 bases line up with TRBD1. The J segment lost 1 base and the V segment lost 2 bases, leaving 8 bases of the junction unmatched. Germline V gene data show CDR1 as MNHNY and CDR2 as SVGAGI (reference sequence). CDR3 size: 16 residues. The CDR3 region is CASSYREQGLSYEQYF. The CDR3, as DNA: TGTGCCAGCAGTTACAGGGAACAGGGGTTATCCTACGAGCAGTACTTC.

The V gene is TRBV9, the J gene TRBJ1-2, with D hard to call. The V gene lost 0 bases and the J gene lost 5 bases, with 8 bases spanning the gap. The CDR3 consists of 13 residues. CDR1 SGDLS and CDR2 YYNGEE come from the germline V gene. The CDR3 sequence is CASSVVEGYGYTF. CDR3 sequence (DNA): TGTGCCAGCAGCGTAGTAGAGGGTTATGGCTACACCTTC.

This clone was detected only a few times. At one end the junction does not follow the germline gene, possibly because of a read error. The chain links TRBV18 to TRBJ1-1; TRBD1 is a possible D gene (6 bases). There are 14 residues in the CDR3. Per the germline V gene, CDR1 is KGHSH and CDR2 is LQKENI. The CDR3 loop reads CASSPQGGSTEAFF. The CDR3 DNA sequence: TGTGCCAGCTCCCCACAGGGAGGAAGCACTGAAGCTTTCTTT.

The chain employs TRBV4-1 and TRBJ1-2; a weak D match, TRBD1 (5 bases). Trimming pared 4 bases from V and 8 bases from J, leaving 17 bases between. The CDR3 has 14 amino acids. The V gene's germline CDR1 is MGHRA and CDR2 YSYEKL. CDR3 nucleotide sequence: TGCGCCAGCAGCCCCCTAGGGCAGGGTGGAGGCTACACCTTC. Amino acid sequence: CASSPLGQGGGYTF.

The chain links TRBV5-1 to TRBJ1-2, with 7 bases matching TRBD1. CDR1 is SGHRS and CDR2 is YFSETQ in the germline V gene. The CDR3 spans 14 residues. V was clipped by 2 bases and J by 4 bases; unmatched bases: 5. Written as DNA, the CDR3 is TGCGCCAGCAGCTTCACAGGGGTAATCTATGGCTACACCTTC. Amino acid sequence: CASSFTGVIYGYTF.

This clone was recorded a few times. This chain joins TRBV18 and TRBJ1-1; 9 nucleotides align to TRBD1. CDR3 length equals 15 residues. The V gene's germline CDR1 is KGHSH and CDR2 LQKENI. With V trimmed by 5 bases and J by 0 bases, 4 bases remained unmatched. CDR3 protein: CASSTGQGMNTEAFF. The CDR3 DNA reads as TGTGCCAGCTCAACGGGACAGGGTATGAACACTGAAGCTTTCTTT.

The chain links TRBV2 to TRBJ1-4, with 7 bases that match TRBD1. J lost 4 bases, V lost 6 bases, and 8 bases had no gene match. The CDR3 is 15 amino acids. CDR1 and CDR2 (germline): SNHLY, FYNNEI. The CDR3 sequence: CASRGRTGHNEKLFF. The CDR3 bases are TGTGCCAGCAGGGGACGGACAGGACATAATGAAAAACTGTTTTTT.

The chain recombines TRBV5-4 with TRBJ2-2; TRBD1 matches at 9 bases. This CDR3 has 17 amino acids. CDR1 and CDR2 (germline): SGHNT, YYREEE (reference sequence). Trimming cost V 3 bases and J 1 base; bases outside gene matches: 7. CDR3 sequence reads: CASSSGQGTRNTGELFF. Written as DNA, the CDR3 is TGTGCCAGCAGCTCCGGACAGGGGACAAGGAACACCGGGGAGCTGTTTTTT. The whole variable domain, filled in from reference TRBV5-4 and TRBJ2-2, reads ETGVTQSPTHLIKTRGQQVTLRCSSQSGHNTVSWYQQALGQGPQFIFQYYREEENGRGNFPPRFSGLQFPNYSSELNVNALELDDSALYLCASSSGQGTRNTGELFFGEGSRLTVL.

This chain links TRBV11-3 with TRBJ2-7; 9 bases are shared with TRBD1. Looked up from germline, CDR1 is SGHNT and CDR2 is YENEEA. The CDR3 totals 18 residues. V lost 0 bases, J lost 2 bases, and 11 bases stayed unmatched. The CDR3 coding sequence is TGTGCCAGCAGCTTAGAGCGATTGGGGACAGGGCGGACCTACGAGCAGTACTTC. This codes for CASSLERLGTGRTYEQYF.

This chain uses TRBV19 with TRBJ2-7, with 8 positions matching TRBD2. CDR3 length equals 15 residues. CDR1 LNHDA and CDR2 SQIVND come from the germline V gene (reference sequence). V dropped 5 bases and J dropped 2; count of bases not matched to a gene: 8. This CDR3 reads CASSLRGGTTYEQYF. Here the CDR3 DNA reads TGTGCCAGTAGTTTACGGGGGGGCACCACCTACGAGCAGTACTTC.

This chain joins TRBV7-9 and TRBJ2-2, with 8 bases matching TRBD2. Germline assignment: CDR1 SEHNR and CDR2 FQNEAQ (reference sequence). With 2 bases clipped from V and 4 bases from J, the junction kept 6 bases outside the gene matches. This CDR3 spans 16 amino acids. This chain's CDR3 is CASSLRAGGSTGELFF. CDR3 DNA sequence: TGTGCCAGCAGCTTAAGGGCGGGAGGAAGCACCGGGGAGCTGTTTTTT.

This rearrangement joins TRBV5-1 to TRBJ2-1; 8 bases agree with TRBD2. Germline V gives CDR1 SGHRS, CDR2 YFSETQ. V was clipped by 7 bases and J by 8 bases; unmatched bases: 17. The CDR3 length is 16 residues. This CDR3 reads CASHNGVAGSVDEQFF. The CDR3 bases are TGCGCCAGCCATAATGGAGTAGCGGGAAGCGTCGATGAGCAGTTCTTC.

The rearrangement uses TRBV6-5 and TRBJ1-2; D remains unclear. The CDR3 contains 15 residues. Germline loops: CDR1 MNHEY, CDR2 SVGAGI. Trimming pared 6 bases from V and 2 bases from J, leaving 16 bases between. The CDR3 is CASSGYGSPNYGYTF. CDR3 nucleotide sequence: TGTGCCAGCAGCGGCTACGGGTCACCAAACTATGGCTACACCTTC.

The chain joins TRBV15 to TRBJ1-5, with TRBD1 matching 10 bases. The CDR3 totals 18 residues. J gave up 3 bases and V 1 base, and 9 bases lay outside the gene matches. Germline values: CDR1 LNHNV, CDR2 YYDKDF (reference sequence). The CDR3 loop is CATSRAERQGADNQPQHF. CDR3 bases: TGTGCCACCAGCAGAGCCGAACGACAGGGGGCGGACAATCAGCCCCAGCATTTT.

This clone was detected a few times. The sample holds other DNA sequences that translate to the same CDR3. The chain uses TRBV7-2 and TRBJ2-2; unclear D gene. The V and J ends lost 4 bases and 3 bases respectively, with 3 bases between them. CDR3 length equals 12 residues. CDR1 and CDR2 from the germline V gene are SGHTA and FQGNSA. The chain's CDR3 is CASSSYTGELFF. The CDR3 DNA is TGTGCCAGCAGCTCATACACCGGGGAGCTGTTTTTT.

CDR3 coding DNA: TGTGCCTGGAGTACCTCGGTCAGGGGGGATACGCAGTATTTT. Residues: CAWSTSVRGDTQYF. The chain combines TRBV30 with TRBJ2-3, with TRBD1 matching over 7 bases. The germline CDR1 and CDR2 sequences are GTSNPN and SVGIG (reference sequence). V dropped 2 bases and J dropped 6; count of bases not matched to a gene: 8. This CDR3 comprises 14 residues.

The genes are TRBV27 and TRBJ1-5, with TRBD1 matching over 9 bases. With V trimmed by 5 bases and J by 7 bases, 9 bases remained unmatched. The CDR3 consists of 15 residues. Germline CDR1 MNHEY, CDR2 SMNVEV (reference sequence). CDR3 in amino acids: CASSTGWGTGQPQHF. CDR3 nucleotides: TGTGCCAGCAGTACAGGGTGGGGGACAGGGCAGCCCCAGCATTTT.

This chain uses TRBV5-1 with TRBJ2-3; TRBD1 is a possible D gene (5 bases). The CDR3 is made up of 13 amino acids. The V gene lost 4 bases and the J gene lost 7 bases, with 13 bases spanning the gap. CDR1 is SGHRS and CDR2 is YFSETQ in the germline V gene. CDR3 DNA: TGCGCCAGCAGCCCCCCGACAGAATATACGCAGTATTTT. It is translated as CASSPPTEYTQYF.

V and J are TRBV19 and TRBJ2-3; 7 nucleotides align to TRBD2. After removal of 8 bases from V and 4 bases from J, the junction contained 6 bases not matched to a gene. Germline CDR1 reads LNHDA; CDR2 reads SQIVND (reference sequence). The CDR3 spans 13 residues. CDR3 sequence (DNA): TGTGCCAGTGGCGGGAGTTGGGCAGATACGCAGTATTTT. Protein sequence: CASGGSWADTQYF.

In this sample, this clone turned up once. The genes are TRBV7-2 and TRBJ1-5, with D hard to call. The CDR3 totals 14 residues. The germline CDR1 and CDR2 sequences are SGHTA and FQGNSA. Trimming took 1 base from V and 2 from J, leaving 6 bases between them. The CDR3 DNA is TGTGCCAGCAGCTTAGGGCAGGGCAATCAGCCCCAGCATTTT. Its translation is CASSLGQGNQPQHF.

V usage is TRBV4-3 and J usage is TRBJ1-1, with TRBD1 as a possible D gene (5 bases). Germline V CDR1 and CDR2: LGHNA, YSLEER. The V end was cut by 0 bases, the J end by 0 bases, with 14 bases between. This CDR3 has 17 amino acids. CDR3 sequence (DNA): TGCGCCAGCAGCCAAGATCATTGGGGGGGATTGAACACTGAAGCTTTCTTT. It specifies CASSQDHWGGLNTEAFF.

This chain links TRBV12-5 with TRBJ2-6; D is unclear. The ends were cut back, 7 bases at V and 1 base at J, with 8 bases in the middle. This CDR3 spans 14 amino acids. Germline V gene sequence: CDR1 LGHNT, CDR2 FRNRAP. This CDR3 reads CASAPRSGANVLTF. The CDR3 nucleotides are TGTGCTAGTGCTCCCCGTTCTGGGGCCAACGTCCTGACTTTC.

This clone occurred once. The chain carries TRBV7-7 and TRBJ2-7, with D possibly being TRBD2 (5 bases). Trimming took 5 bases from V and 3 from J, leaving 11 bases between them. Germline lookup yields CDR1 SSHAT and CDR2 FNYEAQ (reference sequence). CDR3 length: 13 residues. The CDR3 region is CASSQGRGYEQYF. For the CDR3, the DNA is TGTGCCAGCAGCCAAGGTCGGGGCTACGAGCAGTACTTC. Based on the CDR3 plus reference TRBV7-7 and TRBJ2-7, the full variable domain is GAGVSQSPRYKVTKRGQDVTLRCDPISSHATLYWYQQALGQGPEFLTYFNYEAQPDKSGLPSDRFSAERPEGSISTLTIQRTEQRDSAMYRCASSQGRGYEQYFGPGTRLTVT.

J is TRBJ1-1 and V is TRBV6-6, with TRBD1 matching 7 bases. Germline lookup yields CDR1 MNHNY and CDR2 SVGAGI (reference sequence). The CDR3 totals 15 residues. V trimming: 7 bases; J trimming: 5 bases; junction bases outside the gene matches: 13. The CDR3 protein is CASTQPKQGRTEAFF. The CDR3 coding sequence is TGTGCCAGCACTCAACCGAAACAGGGGCGAACTGAAGCTTTCTTT.

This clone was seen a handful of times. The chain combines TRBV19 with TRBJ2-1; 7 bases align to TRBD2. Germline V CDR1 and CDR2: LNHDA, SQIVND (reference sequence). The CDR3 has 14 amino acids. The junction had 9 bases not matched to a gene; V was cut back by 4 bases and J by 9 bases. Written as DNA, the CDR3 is TGTGCCAGTAGTACCCGCCCGGGGAGGGGTGAGCAGTTCTTC. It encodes CASSTRPGRGEQFF. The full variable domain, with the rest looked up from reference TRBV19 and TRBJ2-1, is DGGITQSPKYLFRKEGQNVTLSCEQNLNHDAMYWYRQDPGQGLRLIYYSQIVNDFQKGDIAEGYSVSREKKESFPLTVTSAQKNPTAFYLCASSTRPGRGEQFFGPGTRLTVL.

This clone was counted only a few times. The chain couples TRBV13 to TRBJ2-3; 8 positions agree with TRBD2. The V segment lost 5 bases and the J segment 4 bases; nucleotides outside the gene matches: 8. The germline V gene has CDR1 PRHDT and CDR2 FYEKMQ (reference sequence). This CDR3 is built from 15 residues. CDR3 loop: CASSRNLAGSDTQYF. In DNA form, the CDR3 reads TGTGCCAGCAGCCGAAATTTAGCGGGGTCAGATACGCAGTATTTT.